These 5 T cell receptor beta chains originate from one sample sequenced in a study of glioma-infiltrating T cells. Amplification of TCR alpha and beta CDR3 regions from RNA used iRepertoire nested multiplex PCR. TCRdb passed the multiplex PCR reads through MiXCR, listing each CDR3 protein once. In the table there are some 190,000 distinct CDR3 sequences, 32% of which are singletons. Sample: glioma tissue, nonneoplastic brain tissue, or PBMCs (not recorded which). The receptors were sampled from a human donor with low-grade glioma or glioblastoma, undergoing nonglioma brain surgery, or in good health (not recorded which).

This clonotype has more than one count but fewer than ten. A much more abundant neighbour one base away suggests this may be a read error. This chain uses TRBV7-2 with TRBJ2-2, with 10 bases matching TRBD2. This CDR3 has 16 residues. CDR1 is SGHTA, CDR2 FQGNSA, per germline. The CDR3: CASSFSSGRVAGEPFF. The CDR3 DNA sequence: TGTGCCAGCAGCTTCTCGAGCGGGAGGGTGGCCGGGGAGCCGTTTTTT.

The chain combines TRBV11-2 with TRBJ1-2, with unresolved D. Germline V gene sequence: CDR1 SGHAT, CDR2 FQNNGV. V shed 0 bases and J shed 8 bases, with 10 bases lying between them. The CDR3 length is 13 residues. As DNA, the CDR3 is TGTGCCAGCAGCTTAGACCGGGAGTCGGGCTACACCTTC. Its protein is CASSLDRESGYTF. Full variable domain (missing parts from reference TRBV11-2 and TRBJ1-2): EAGVAQSPRYKIIEKRQSVAFWCNPISGHATLYWYQQILGQGPKLLIQFQNNGVVDDSQLPKDRFSAERLKGVDSTLKIQPAKLEDSAVYLCASSLDRESGYTFGSGTRLTVV.

The chain links TRBV20-1 to TRBJ2-3, with 7 bases identical to TRBD2. Germline V CDR1 and CDR2: DFQATT, SNEGSKA (reference sequence). After removal of 7 bases from V and 5 bases from J, the junction contained 21 bases not matched to a gene. This CDR3 comprises 17 residues. The chain's CDR3 is CSVQGGEGRSVQDTQYF. The CDR3 nucleotides are TGCAGTGTTCAGGGAGGGGAGGGACGTAGTGTCCAAGATACGCAGTATTTT.

This clonotype occurred many times. The CDR3 DNA sequence: TGTGCCAGCAGTCCACGACTAGCGGGAGTCAAAAACAATGAGCAGTTCTTC. Amino acids: CASSPRLAGVKNNEQFF. J is TRBJ2-1 and V is TRBV28; TRBD2 matches at 12 bases. V shed 5 bases and J 5 bases; nucleotides not matched to a gene: 10. Per germline, CDR1 MDHEN and CDR2 SYDVKM. CDR3 size: 17 residues.

At least ten counts were recorded for this clonotype. The CDR3 sequence is CSARLAGEAYEQYF. The CDR3 DNA follows: TGCAGTGCTCGACTAGCGGGAGAGGCCTACGAGCAGTACTTC. This chain uses TRBV20-1 with TRBJ2-7, with 12 positions matching TRBD2. Germline loops: CDR1 DFQATT, CDR2 SNEGSKA (reference sequence). The CDR3 totals 14 residues. Germline trimming cut 5 bases from V and 2 bases from J; bases unmatched to any gene: 4.